One and the same sample provided the 9 T cell receptor beta chains below, sequenced in a study of blood T cell repertoires in COVID-19. Sequencing was performed with immunoSEQ multiplex PCR; in TCRdb, only in-frame clones are kept and a portion is missing. The sample has 68,000 or so clones; around nine tenths are singletons. Sequenced input: peripheral blood. Every receptor here comes from a woman aged 45-60 years with COVID-19, enrolled during active disease.

The gene calls are TRBV4-1 and TRBJ2-6; possible D gene TRBD1, 7 bases. This CDR3 has 19 amino acids. The germline gives CDR1 MGHRA, CDR2 YSYEKL. Trimming cost V 4 bases and J 2 bases, with 21 bases left between them. The CDR3 region has the DNA TGCGCCAGCAGCCCTTGGGCGGGACAGCACACCACTGGGGCCAACGTCCTGACTTTC. The encoded protein is CASSPWAGQHTTGANVLTF.

This clone was detected once. V gene TRBV24-1 combines with J gene TRBJ2-3, with 7 bases lining up with TRBD2. J lost 0 bases, V lost 1 base, and 6 bases had no gene match. This CDR3 contains 17 residues. Germline CDR1 reads KGHDR; CDR2 reads SFDVKD. CDR3 nucleotides: TGTGCCACCAGTGATTTTGGGCGGGGGACTAGCACAGATACGCAGTATTTT. Its protein is CATSDFGRGTSTDTQYF.

In nucleotides, the CDR3 is TGTGCCGCCGGGACAGGGGTGGCGGATACGCAGTATTTT. Encoded protein: CAAGTGVADTQYF. The V gene is TRBV10-3, the J gene TRBJ2-3; 10 nucleotides match TRBD1. This CDR3 region has 13 residues. After removal of 11 bases from V and 6 bases from J, the junction contained 8 bases not matched to a gene. From germline, CDR1 is ENHRY and CDR2 SYGVKD.

The chain is built from TRBV7-9 and TRBJ2-3; D remains ambiguous. This CDR3 region has 16 residues. The germline V gene encodes CDR1 SEHNR and CDR2 FQNEAQ (reference sequence). V was pared by 4 bases and J by 0 bases, with 14 bases between. CDR3 region: CASSWSRSTSTDTQYF. The CDR3 nucleotides read TGTGCCAGCAGCTGGTCCCGGTCAACTAGCACAGATACGCAGTATTTT. Supplemented by reference TRBV7-9 and TRBJ2-3, the full variable domain reads DTGVSQNPRHKITKRGQNVTFRCDPISEHNRLYWYRQTLGQGPEFLTYFQNEAQLEKSRLLSDRFSAERPKGSFSTLEIQRTEQGDSAMYLCASSWSRSTSTDTQYFGPGTRLTVL.

The rearrangement links TRBV18 to TRBJ1-6; unclear D gene. CDR1 and CDR2 from the germline V gene are KGHSH and LQKENI. The CDR3 runs 14 residues. Trimming took off 1 base at V and 14 bases at J, with 15 bases between the two ends. The CDR3 region has the DNA TGTGCCAGCTCACCACAAAATCGTCTCGGGGCCCTCCACTTT. Its protein product is CASSPQNRLGALHF. The full variable domain, rest sourced from reference TRBV18 and TRBJ1-6, is NAGVMQNPRHLVRRRGQEARLRCSPMKGHSHVYWYRQLPEEGLKFMVYLQKENIIDESGMPKERFSAEFPKEGPSILRIQQVVRGDSAAYFCASSPQNRLGALHFGNGTRLTVT.

This sequence joins TRBV25-1 and TRBJ1-4; D is undetermined. The CDR3 length is 16 residues. Trimming cost V 3 bases and J 3 bases, with 14 bases left between them. The germline V gene encodes CDR1 MGHDK and CDR2 SYGVNS. CDR3: CASSDSGRVPNEKLFF. The CDR3 coding sequence is TGTGCCAGCAGTGATTCGGGTCGGGTTCCTAATGAAAAACTGTTTTTT.

V usage is TRBV7-9 and J usage is TRBJ2-3, with D unclear. The CDR3 length is 12 residues. V dropped 6 bases and J dropped 5 bases, with 9 bases sitting between them. Germline CDR1 and CDR2: SEHNR and FQNEAQ (reference sequence). CDR3 in DNA: TGTGCCAGCAGTCCAGAACGAGATACGCAGTATTTT. Its translation is CASSPERDTQYF.

V and J are TRBV27 and TRBJ1-5; TRBD1 matches 9 bases. Germline CDR1 MNHEY, CDR2 SMNVEV (reference sequence). V lost 4 bases to trimming and J lost 6 bases; unmatched junction nucleotides: 4. The CDR3 is made up of 14 amino acids. The CDR3 loop reads CASSYRGQGQPQHF. CDR3 bases: TGTGCCAGCAGTTACAGGGGGCAAGGTCAGCCCCAGCATTTT.

The chain joins TRBV4-1 to TRBJ2-2, with 7 bases identical to TRBD1. The germline V gene encodes CDR1 MGHRA and CDR2 YSYEKL. The V gene end was trimmed by 1 base and the J gene end by 1 base; junction bases not matched to a gene: 6. The CDR3 extends over 17 amino acids. CDR3 in amino acids: CASSQAPAGGNTGELFF. The CDR3 nucleotides read TGCGCCAGCAGCCAAGCCCCCGCAGGGGGGAACACCGGGGAGCTGTTTTTT.